This TCR beta chain was retrieved from a study of blood T cell repertoires in COVID-19. The CDR3 extends over 15 amino acids. Unmatched junction bases numbered 7, after V lost 6 bases and J lost 5 bases. CDR1 is SGHTA, CDR2 FQGNSA, per germline. Data came from immunoSEQ multiplex PCR; TCRdb stores just in-frame clones and leaves some out. Of around 310,000 clones listed, 85% to 90% are singletons. This clonotype originated in a woman in her thirties who had recovered from COVID-19. What was sequenced was PBMCs or T cells enriched from blood (not recorded which). The J gene is TRBJ1-6, the V gene TRBV7-2; TRBD1 matches at 7 bases. DNA for the CDR3: TGTGCCAGCAGAATTCCGGGACAGAATAATTCACCCCTCCACTTT. This gives the protein CASRIPGQNNSPLHF.